Presented here are 6 T cell receptor beta chains from one specimen sequenced in a study of beta chain features in type 1 diabetes. The entirety of the isolated RNA underwent reverse transcription, so expressed TCRB transcripts were sequenced. Clones were read by immunoSEQ multiplex PCR, and TCRdb kept only the in-frame ones, dropping some. The sample lists just over 450,000 clones; about 29% were seen once. Sequencing used naive CD4+ T cells from blood. Receptors originate from a man aged 18 to 30 in good health.

This clone has only a few counts. The chain combines TRBV7-2 with TRBJ2-3; no clear D gene. V shed 1 base and J shed 0 bases, with 5 bases lying between them. The CDR3 covers 14 residues. CDR1 is SGHTA, CDR2 FQGNSA, per germline. In DNA, the CDR3 is TGTGCCAGCAGCTTAGACCAGAGCACAGATACGCAGTATTTT. Encoded protein: CASSLDQSTDTQYF.

V gene TRBV11-3 combines with J gene TRBJ1-1; D is ambiguous. Germline V gene data show CDR1 as SGHNT and CDR2 as YENEEA. Trimming took off 0 bases at V and 0 bases at J, with 2 bases between the two ends. The CDR3 extends over 13 amino acids. The CDR3 protein is CASSLEMNTEAFF. CDR3 sequence (DNA): TGTGCCAGCAGCTTAGAGATGAACACTGAAGCTTTCTTT.

This sequence joins TRBV9 and TRBJ1-2, with D tentatively TRBD1 (6 bases). The CDR3 is 13 amino acids. Germline loops: CDR1 SGDLS, CDR2 YYNGEE. Trimming stripped 0 bases from V and 5 bases from J, with 8 bases between. The DNA for the CDR3 is TGTGCCAGCAGCGTAGACAGGGCGTATGGCTACACCTTC. Protein sequence: CASSVDRAYGYTF.

The chain joins TRBV5-8 to TRBJ2-1, with unresolved D. There are 13 residues in the CDR3. Germline V lookup: CDR1 SGHTS, CDR2 YDEGEE. V lost 0 bases and J lost 8, with 9 bases in between. The CDR3 coding sequence is TGTGCCAGCAGCTTGGTGGGTTCGTATGAGCAGTTCTTC. It codes for CASSLVGSYEQFF.

The chain carries TRBV6-5 and TRBJ2-3; D gene uncertain. This CDR3 contains 15 residues. Germline CDR1 MNHEY, CDR2 SVGAGI. Deletions cut 5 bases from V and 3 bases from J, with 15 bases between. The CDR3 nucleotides read TGTGCCAGCAGTCAGGCGGTGGTCGGGACAGATACGCAGTATTTT. Amino acid sequence: CASSQAVVGTDTQYF.

The V and J genes are TRBV4-1 and TRBJ2-7; weak D call: TRBD2 (5 bases). V shed 1 base and J shed 2 bases, with 15 bases lying between them. The CDR3 contains 16 residues. Germline V gene data show CDR1 as MGHRA and CDR2 as YSYEKL. CDR3 sequence: CASSQGVSGVTYEQYF. CDR3 sequence (DNA): TGCGCCAGCAGCCAAGGCGTGTCCGGGGTGACCTACGAGCAGTACTTC.